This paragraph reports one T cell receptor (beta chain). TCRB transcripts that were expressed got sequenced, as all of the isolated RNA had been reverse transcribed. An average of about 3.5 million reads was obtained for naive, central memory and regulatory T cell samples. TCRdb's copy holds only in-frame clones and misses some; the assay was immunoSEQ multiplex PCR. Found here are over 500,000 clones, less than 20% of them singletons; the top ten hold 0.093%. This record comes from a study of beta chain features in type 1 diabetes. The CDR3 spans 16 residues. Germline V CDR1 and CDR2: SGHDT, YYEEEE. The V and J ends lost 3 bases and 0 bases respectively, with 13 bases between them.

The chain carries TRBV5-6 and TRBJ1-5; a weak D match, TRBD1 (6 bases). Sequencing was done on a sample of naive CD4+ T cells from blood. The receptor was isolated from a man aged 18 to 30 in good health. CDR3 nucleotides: TGTGCCAGCAGCTCCTCGGGACACTTTAGCAATCAGCCCCAGCATTTT. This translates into CASSSSGHFSNQPQHF.